This T cell receptor (beta chain) came from a study of T cell responses to AZD1222 COVID-19 vaccine. Study outcomes and limitations: White British ancestry dominated among donors, who included more females, and clonal diversity was possibly underestimated.

Concerning this clone: No antigen is known for it.

V was clipped by 2 bases and J by 2 bases; unmatched bases: 9. This CDR3 is built from 16 residues. Looked up from germline, CDR1 is MNHEY and CDR2 is SVGAGI. The method was immunoSEQ multiplex PCR; TCRdb's version includes in-frame clones alone and lacks a portion of them. The sample holds over 65,000 clones, about 90% seen once. Sample: peripheral blood, taken 28 days after the second AZD1222 dose. This clonotype originated in an adult who received the AZD1222 COVID-19 vaccine. V gene TRBV6-5 combines with J gene TRBJ2-7; 7 nucleotides match TRBD1. The CDR3 protein is CASSYSEAGGAYEQYF. Written as DNA, the CDR3 is TGTGCCAGCAGTTACAGTGAAGCAGGGGGAGCCTACGAGCAGTACTTC.